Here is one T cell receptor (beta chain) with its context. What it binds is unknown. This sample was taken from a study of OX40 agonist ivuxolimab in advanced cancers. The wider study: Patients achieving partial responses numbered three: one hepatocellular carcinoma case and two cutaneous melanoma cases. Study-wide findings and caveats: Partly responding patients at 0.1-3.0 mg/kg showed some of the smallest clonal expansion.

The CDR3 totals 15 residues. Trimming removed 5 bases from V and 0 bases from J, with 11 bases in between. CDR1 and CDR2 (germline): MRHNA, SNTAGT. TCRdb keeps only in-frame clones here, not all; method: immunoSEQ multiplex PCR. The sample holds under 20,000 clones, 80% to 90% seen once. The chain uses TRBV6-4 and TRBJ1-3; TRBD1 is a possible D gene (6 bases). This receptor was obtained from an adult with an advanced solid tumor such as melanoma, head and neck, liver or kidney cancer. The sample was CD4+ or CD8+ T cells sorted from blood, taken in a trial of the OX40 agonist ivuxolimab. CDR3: CASSQGIGSGNTIYF. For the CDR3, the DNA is TGTGCCAGCAGTCAGGGGATTGGCTCTGGAAACACCATATATTTT.